One sample yielded the 8 T cell receptor beta chains listed below, sequenced in a study of T cell responses to AZD1222 COVID-19 vaccine. TCRdb's copy holds only in-frame clones and misses some; the assay was immunoSEQ multiplex PCR. The sample holds about 160,000 clones, approximately 90% seen once. The sequencing here drew on peripheral blood, taken on day 0 of AZD1222 vaccination. Receptors were obtained from an adult in good health.

The chain links TRBV10-3 to TRBJ2-2; no definite D call. The CDR3 is 12 residues long. The germline V gene encodes CDR1 ENHRY and CDR2 SYGVKD. V gave up 6 bases and J gave up 6 bases, with 8 bases separating them. CDR3 in DNA: TGTGCCATCAGGGTGCCGGCCGGGGAGCTGTTTTTT. This translates into CAIRVPAGELFF.

This sequence joins TRBV5-4 and TRBJ1-1; D perhaps matches TRBD1 (5 bases). Germline V gene lookup returns CDR1 SGHNT and CDR2 YYREEE (reference sequence). This CDR3 has 13 amino acids. Deletions cut 5 bases from V and 1 base from J, with 9 bases between. Written as DNA, the CDR3 is TGTGCCAGCAGTATAACAGGGAACACTGAAGCTTTCTTT. Protein product: CASSITGNTEAFF.

This clone showed up just once. The genes are TRBV3-1 (or the pseudogene TRBV3-2) and TRBJ2-1, with 7 bases fitting TRBD2. In germline, CDR1 is LGHDT, CDR2 YNNKEL (reference sequence). J gave up 6 bases and V 0 bases, and 8 bases lay outside the gene matches. This CDR3 spans 16 amino acids. CDR3 nucleotide sequence: TGTGCCAGCAGCCAAGATGGAGCGGGACCTTCCAATGAGCAGTTCTTC. It specifies CASSQDGAGPSNEQFF.

CDR3 amino acids: CASRGLQANYGYTF. The CDR3 nucleotides read TGTGCCAGCAGGGGGTTACAGGCGAACTATGGCTACACCTTC. This chain joins TRBV5-6 and TRBJ1-2; tentatively, D is TRBD1 (5 bases). V gave up 5 bases and J gave up 2 bases, with 13 bases separating them. CDR1 is SGHDT and CDR2 is YYEEEE in the germline V gene. CDR3 size: 14 residues.

The CDR3 coding sequence is TGTGCCACCAGCAGACCCGGGGGCGAGCCCCAGCATTTT. This translates into CATSRPGGEPQHF. V is TRBV15 and J is TRBJ1-5, with a weak D call TRBD1 (6 bases). The germline V gene has CDR1 LNHNV and CDR2 YYDKDF (reference sequence). Trimming stripped 2 bases from V and 8 bases from J, with 10 bases between. The CDR3 has 13 amino acids.

This chain links TRBV5-5 with TRBJ1-5, with D hard to call. The germline V gene encodes CDR1 SGHKS and CDR2 YYEKEE (reference sequence). The CDR3 length is 16 residues. The V end was cut by 0 bases, the J end by 0 bases, with 10 bases between. CDR3 loop: CASSLGGPFSNQPQHF. The CDR3, as DNA: TGTGCCAGCAGCTTGGGAGGGCCCTTTAGCAATCAGCCCCAGCATTTT.

In its sample, this clone was seen once. The chain has TRBV5-1 and TRBJ1-6; maybe TRBD1 (6 bases). The CDR3 is made up of 15 amino acids. Germline CDR1 SGHRS, CDR2 YFSETQ. V was clipped by 0 bases and J by 10 bases, with 14 bases between them. CDR3 region: CASSLEQGGQSPLHF. The CDR3 nucleotides are TGCGCCAGCAGCTTGGAACAGGGAGGGCAATCACCCCTCCACTTT.

The V and J genes are TRBV3-1 (or the pseudogene TRBV3-2) and TRBJ2-7; possibly TRBD1 for D (6 bases). The V end lost 0 bases, the J end lost 3 bases, and 12 bases lay between the germline ends. CDR1 and CDR2 (germline): LGHDT, YNNKEL (reference sequence). The CDR3 totals 15 residues. CDR3 loop: CASSQDFGRGYEQYF. As DNA, the CDR3 is TGTGCCAGCAGCCAAGATTTCGGCAGGGGCTACGAGCAGTACTTC.